This note documents a single T cell receptor (beta chain) sequence. Its antigen is unknown. The sample has other DNA sequences that encode this CDR3 too. Positively selected for CCR7, the CD45RO-negative cells used as naive CD8 cells excluded terminally differentiated effector memory CD45RA+ cells. This sample was included in a study of shared clonotypes between healthy human individuals. Findings of the study overall: Naive CD4 clonotype sharing across a few donors was about 5%.

TCRdb's copy holds only in-frame clones and misses some; the assay was immunoSEQ multiplex PCR. The profile covers 800,000 or so clones, with about 96% appearing a single time and around 0.21% taken by the ten largest. V was clipped by 4 bases and J by 2 bases; unmatched bases: 5. CDR3 length: 15 residues. Germline loops: CDR1 SEHNR, CDR2 FQNEAQ (reference sequence). The rearrangement joins TRBV7-9 to TRBJ1-2; 9 bases align to TRBD1. Sequenced sample: naive CD8+ T cells sorted from blood. The sequence was collected from a man aged 30 to 39 in good health. CDR3: CASSSGQGSNYGYTF. DNA for the CDR3: TGTGCCAGCAGCTCTGGACAGGGGTCCAACTATGGCTACACCTTC.